Following are 12 T cell receptor beta chains from one sample sequenced in a study of CD8 T cells in ankylosing spondylitis. TCRdb reanalysed the 5' RACE reads using MiXCR and keeps one entry per CDR3 protein. The sample consists of under 450,000 distinct CDR3 sequences, about 20% of them appearing once. Sequencing input: blood, either unsorted or a sorted T cell fraction (not recorded which). These receptor sequences come from a male donor with ankylosing spondylitis or in good health (not recorded which).

This clonotype has only a few counts. The V call is TRBV2, the J call TRBJ2-1; 7 nucleotides match TRBD2. J lost 0 bases, V lost 9 bases, and 5 bases had no gene match. CDR1 and CDR2 (germline): SNHLY, FYNNEI. The CDR3 totals 14 residues. DNA of the CDR3: TGTGCCAGGGGAGGGATTGGCTCCTACAATGAGCAGTTCTTC. Protein product: CARGGIGSYNEQFF.

This clonotype was detected only a few times. The V gene is TRBV7-9, the J gene TRBJ2-7; D remains unclear. The CDR3 sequence is 14 residues long. CDR1 and CDR2 (germline): SEHNR, FQNEAQ (reference sequence). The ends were cut back, 4 bases at V and 2 bases at J, with 12 bases in the middle. For the CDR3, the DNA is TGTGCCAGCAGCTCTGGGGTTGCCCCCTACGAGCAGTACTTC. Encoded protein: CASSSGVAPYEQYF.

Here the CDR3 DNA reads TGTGCCAGCAGTTTAACAGACCACTATGGCTACACCTTC. Translated, it gives CASSLTDHYGYTF. This chain links TRBV12-3 or TRBV12-4 with TRBJ1-2, with D hard to call. This CDR3 has 13 amino acids. V lost 2 bases to trimming and J lost 3 bases, with 7 bases between them.

This clonotype was counted between two and nine times. The genes are TRBV20-1 and TRBJ2-3, with D uncertain. V lost 4 bases and J lost 3, with 17 bases in between. This CDR3 is built from 15 residues. Germline V gene sequence: CDR1 DFQATT, CDR2 SNEGSKA (reference sequence). CDR3 protein: CSATVFRERTDTQYF. The CDR3 nucleotides read TGCAGTGCTACAGTCTTCAGAGAAAGGACAGATACGCAGTATTTT.

J is TRBJ2-1 and V is TRBV3-1; TRBD2 matches 9 bases. This CDR3 is built from 14 residues. Unmatched junction bases numbered 5, after V lost 1 base and J lost 10 bases. CDR1 is LGHDT and CDR2 is YNNKEL in the germline V gene (reference sequence). The CDR3 sequence: CASSQVAGGLEQFF. The CDR3 region has the DNA TGTGCCAGCAGCCAAGTGGCGGGGGGGTTAGAGCAGTTCTTC.

CDR3 DNA sequence: TGTGCCACCAGCAGATTTGGGACTATCAGACCTTACACAGATACGCAGTATTTT. This encodes CATSRFGTIRPYTDTQYF. The chain has TRBV15 and TRBJ2-3, with TRBD2 matching over 7 bases. CDR1 is LNHNV and CDR2 is YYDKDF in the germline V gene (reference sequence). V lost 2 bases to trimming and J lost 2 bases; unmatched junction nucleotides: 13. The CDR3 length is 18 residues.

This clonotype turned up a few times. V is TRBV4-1 and J is TRBJ2-2; perhaps TRBD2 as D (6 bases). Germline V gene lookup returns CDR1 MGHRA and CDR2 YSYEKL. This CDR3 has 16 amino acids. The V gene lost 0 bases and the J gene lost 8 bases, with 16 bases spanning the gap. CDR3 sequence (DNA): TGCGCCAGCAGCCAAGAAGGGACTCCTAAGTTGGGGGAGCTGTTTTTT. Encoded protein: CASSQEGTPKLGELFF.

This chain uses TRBV2 with TRBJ2-1; 9 bases align to TRBD1. Germline CDR1 SNHLY, CDR2 FYNNEI. With V trimmed by 7 bases and J by 8 bases, 12 bases remained unmatched. The CDR3 has 15 amino acids. Here the CDR3 reads CASIWDGGQGYEQFF. In nucleotides, the CDR3 is TGTGCCAGCATCTGGGATGGGGGACAGGGCTATGAGCAGTTCTTC.

The chain's CDR3 is CASSETSGRNTGELFF. The CDR3 nucleotides are TGTGCCAGCAGTGAGACTAGCGGGAGAAACACCGGGGAGCTGTTTTTT. V is TRBV2 and J is TRBJ2-2, with 12 bases that match TRBD2. CDR3 length: 16 residues. Germline CDR1 and CDR2: SNHLY and FYNNEI. The J segment lost 2 bases and the V segment lost 3 bases, leaving 1 base of the junction unmatched.

This clonotype was counted a few times. The chain joins TRBV5-1 to TRBJ1-1, with no clear D. V gave up 5 bases and J gave up 1 base, with 9 bases separating them. The germline V gene encodes CDR1 SGHRS and CDR2 YFSETQ. This CDR3 has 13 residues. In DNA, the CDR3 is TGCGCCAGCAGTTCTATCGGGAACACTGAAGCTTTCTTT. Protein product: CASSSIGNTEAFF.

This clonotype was detected only a few times. The rearrangement joins TRBV20-1 to TRBJ1-2, with D perhaps matching TRBD1 (5 bases). CDR1 is DFQATT, CDR2 SNEGSKA, per germline (reference sequence). The CDR3 totals 17 residues. The V and J ends lost 6 bases and 4 bases respectively, with 27 bases between them. DNA of the CDR3: TGCAGTGCCAGCGGGGGGGTCGGAGCAAGAGGCCGCTATGGCTACACCTTC. Amino acids: CSASGGVGARGRYGYTF.

This clonotype was counted a few times. This chain joins TRBV12-3 or TRBV12-4 and TRBJ2-2; TRBD1 matches at 11 bases. The CDR3 length is 16 residues. With 6 bases clipped from V and 3 bases from J, the junction kept 6 bases outside the gene matches. CDR3 amino acids: CASSHRDRGDTGELFF. The CDR3 DNA is TGTGCCAGCAGCCATCGGGACAGGGGGGACACCGGGGAGCTGTTTTTT.